One T cell receptor beta chain is described in this entry. This specimen belongs to a study of blood T cell repertoires in COVID-19. The overall study: Nucleic acid was either cDNA or gDNA, and it came from T cells, B-cell-depleted T cells, or PBMCs.

Method: immunoSEQ multiplex PCR; TCRdb's copy keeps in-frame clones and lacks some. The sample has about 320,000 clones, 87% seen once; the top ten hold 8% to 9%. Germline V gives CDR1 MNHEY, CDR2 SMNVEV (reference sequence). There are 14 residues in the CDR3. V lost 2 bases to trimming and J lost 4 bases, with 11 bases between them. Sequencing was done on a sample of PBMCs or T cells enriched from blood (not recorded which). The chain recombines TRBV27 with TRBJ1-1; D not resolved. The origin of this receptor is a woman younger than 35 who had recovered from COVID-19. The CDR3 spells CASSLQVMSTEAFF. The CDR3 coding sequence is TGTGCCAGCAGTTTACAGGTGATGTCCACTGAAGCTTTCTTT.